The 17 T cell receptor beta chains in this list originate from one sample, sequenced in a study of CD8 T cells in ankylosing spondylitis. Study results and limitations: For ankylosing spondylitis blood, a TCR beta motif of 8 or 9 highly homologous variants appeared characteristic.

TCRdb ran MiXCR on the 5' RACE reads and lists one entry per CDR3 protein. This sample has over 600,000 distinct CDR3 sequences, with around a fifth found just once. These receptors have no known antigen. The sequenced material came from blood, either unsorted or a sorted T cell fraction (not recorded which). These receptors all stem from a male donor with ankylosing spondylitis.

This clonotype has only one observation. A single base separates this from a much larger clone, so it may be a read error. The CDR3 DNA follows: TGCGCCGGCAGCTTGGTTCCTAGTCCCGAGCAGTACTTC. Protein sequence: CAGSLVPSPEQYF. The chain combines TRBV5-1 with TRBJ2-7, with unresolved D. Germline lookup yields CDR1 SGHRS and CDR2 YFSETQ. This CDR3 region has 13 residues.

The rearrangement uses TRBV6-2 or TRBV6-3 and TRBJ1-1; tentative D call: TRBD1 (6 bases). Trimming pared 4 bases from V and 0 bases from J, leaving 9 bases between. Germline V gene sequence: CDR1 MNHEY, CDR2 SVGEGT. The CDR3 contains 14 residues. DNA of the CDR3: TGTGCCAGCAGTTCGGGACATATGAACACTGAAGCTTTCTTT. Protein product: CASSSGHMNTEAFF.

This clonotype was seen a few times. This chain uses TRBV11-1 with TRBJ2-5; possible D gene TRBD1, 6 bases. With 5 bases removed from V and 3 bases from J, the gap between germline ends came to 10 bases. Germline values: CDR1 SGHAT, CDR2 FQDESV (reference sequence). CDR3 length: 13 amino acids. CDR3 nucleotides: TGTGCCAGCAGCCCCAGGACAGAAGAGACCCAGTACTTC. It specifies CASSPRTEETQYF.

This clonotype has only a few counts. The V and J genes are TRBV7-9 and TRBJ2-5, with TRBD1 matching 9 bases. After removal of 2 bases from V and 0 bases from J, the junction contained 7 bases not matched to a gene. Germline lookup yields CDR1 SEHNR and CDR2 FQNEAQ (reference sequence). The CDR3 sequence is 17 residues long. CDR3: CASSLNPRDRDQETQYF. The CDR3 DNA reads as TGTGCCAGCAGCTTAAACCCCCGGGACAGGGACCAAGAGACCCAGTACTTC.

Many counts were recorded for this clonotype. CDR3 sequence: CASSRTDYGYTF. CDR3 coding DNA: TGTGCCAGCAGCCGGACGGACTATGGCTACACCTTC. V and J are TRBV5-5 and TRBJ1-2; D unclear. CDR3 size: 12 residues. Trimming took 4 bases from V and 3 from J, leaving 7 bases between them. CDR1 and CDR2 from the germline V gene are SGHKS and YYEKEE (reference sequence).

The chain links TRBV14 to TRBJ2-7; D might be TRBD1 (6 bases). This CDR3 spans 14 amino acids. Germline V gene sequence: CDR1 SGHDN, CDR2 FVKESK. Between the trimmed V and J ends, which lost 1 base and 3 bases, there was a span of 10 bases. CDR3 coding DNA: TGTGCCAGCAGCCAAGGACAGGCTTACTACGAGCAGTACTTC. Its translation: CASSQGQAYYEQYF.

This chain joins TRBV9 and TRBJ2-5; 7 nucleotides agree with TRBD2. The germline V gene has CDR1 SGDLS and CDR2 YYNGEE. This CDR3 region has 15 residues. V shed 0 bases and J 2 bases; nucleotides not matched to a gene: 4. In nucleotides, the CDR3 is TGTGCCAGCAGCGTAGAAGGACTAGAGCAAGAGACCCAGTACTTC. Its translation: CASSVEGLEQETQYF.

This clonotype appeared many times. The chain couples TRBV15 to TRBJ2-5; D is undetermined. The CDR3 runs 13 residues. The germline gives CDR1 LNHNV, CDR2 YYDKDF (reference sequence). V lost 6 bases and J lost 4, with 12 bases in between. The CDR3 region has the DNA TGTGCCACCAGTTCTCACAGAGCAGAGACCCAGTACTTC. As protein: CATSSHRAETQYF.

The genes are TRBV20-1 and TRBJ2-5, with D unclear. Germline CDR1 is DFQATT and CDR2 is SNEGSKA (reference sequence). Deletions cut 1 base from V and 3 bases from J, with 9 bases between. The CDR3 runs 13 residues. The CDR3 loop is CSARGSSKETQYF. The CDR3 nucleotides are TGCAGTGCTAGAGGATCCAGTAAAGAGACCCAGTACTTC.

This clonotype was found a few times. J is TRBJ1-4 and V is TRBV15; D unresolved. This CDR3 has 15 amino acids. Germline CDR1 reads LNHNV; CDR2 reads YYDKDF (reference sequence). Trimming took off 0 bases at V and 8 bases at J, with 13 bases between the two ends. The CDR3 region is CATSRDGAGEEKLFF. DNA of the CDR3: TGTGCCACCAGCAGAGATGGAGCGGGTGAGGAAAAACTGTTTTTT. Full variable domain (rest looked up from reference TRBV15 and TRBJ1-4): DAMVIQNPRYQVTQFGKPVTLSCSQTLNHNVMYWYQQKSSQAPKLLFHYYDKDFNNEADTPDNFQSRRPNTSFCFLDIRSPGLGDTAMYLCATSRDGAGEEKLFFGSGTQLSVL.

The V call is TRBV29-1, the J call TRBJ1-2; TRBD1 matches at 8 bases. The CDR3 totals 12 residues. V lost 4 bases and J lost 2; bases outside the gene matches: 0. In germline, CDR1 is SQVTM, CDR2 ANQGSEA. The CDR3 nucleotides are TGCAGCGTTGGACAGGGGAACTATGGCTACACCTTC. Translated: CSVGQGNYGYTF. The whole variable domain, filled in from reference TRBV29-1 and TRBJ1-2, reads SAVISQKPSRDICQRGTSLTIQCQVDSQVTMMFWYRQQPGQSLTLIATANQGSEATYESGFVIDKFPISRPNLTFSTLTVSNMSPEDSSIYLCSVGQGNYGYTFGSGTRLTVV.

The chain joins TRBV19 to TRBJ2-7, with D perhaps being TRBD1 or TRBD2 (6 bases each). The CDR3 is made up of 15 amino acids. V lost 3 bases and J 3 bases, leaving 15 bases between the germline ends. The V gene's germline CDR1 is LNHDA and CDR2 SQIVND (reference sequence). For the CDR3, the DNA is TGTGCCAGTAGTATTAAGGAGGGGGACGGCTACGAGCAGTACTTC. Translation gives CASSIKEGDGYEQYF.

This clonotype has only a few counts. The rearrangement uses TRBV7-3 and TRBJ2-5; the match to TRBD1 covers 7 bases. CDR1 and CDR2 (germline): SGHTA, FQGTGA. The CDR3 length is 15 residues. The V and J ends lost 1 base and 2 bases, in that order; junction bases with no gene match: 4. This CDR3 is CASSLKGAGQETQYF. Written as DNA, the CDR3 is TGTGCCAGCAGCTTAAAGGGGGCGGGTCAAGAGACCCAGTACTTC.

The sample holds a few counts of this clonotype. The rearrangement uses TRBV4-1 and TRBJ2-3; possible D gene TRBD1, 5 bases. The germline V and J ends were trimmed by 4 bases and 1 base, with 18 bases remaining between them. This CDR3 is built from 17 residues. Germline loops: CDR1 MGHRA, CDR2 YSYEKL. CDR3 sequence reads: CASSPYATSQGTDTQYF. CDR3 nucleotide sequence: TGCGCCAGCAGCCCTTATGCAACGTCACAGGGCACAGATACGCAGTATTTT.

This sequence joins TRBV11-2 and TRBJ2-7; no clear D. The length of the CDR3 is 14 residues. V gave up 5 bases and J gave up 3 bases, with 14 bases separating them. Germline V lookup: CDR1 SGHAT, CDR2 FQNNGV. The CDR3 region is CASSPLYPLYEQYF. In DNA form, the CDR3 reads TGTGCCAGCAGCCCTCTTTATCCTCTCTACGAGCAGTACTTC.

In this sample, this clonotype turned up a few times. This chain joins TRBV12-3 or TRBV12-4 and TRBJ2-1, with D possibly TRBD2 on 6 matching bases. The CDR3 covers 14 residues. V was cut by 6 bases and J by 4 bases, with 13 bases left in between. The CDR3: CASSQPGGYNEQFF. CDR3 sequence (DNA): TGTGCCAGCAGCCAACCCGGGGGTTACAATGAGCAGTTCTTC.

This clonotype occurred a few times. The chain joins TRBV5-5 to TRBJ1-5; D perhaps matches TRBD1 (6 bases). Germline CDR1 is SGHKS and CDR2 is YYEKEE (reference sequence). The length of the CDR3 is 18 residues. Trimming pared 1 base from V and 5 bases from J, leaving 22 bases between. CDR3 amino acids: CASSLNGGPGASYQPQHF. In DNA form, the CDR3 reads TGTGCCAGCAGCTTGAATGGGGGGCCGGGGGCGTCTTATCAGCCCCAGCATTTT.